The clone carrying this T cell receptor beta chain has only a few counts. Its antigen is still unknown. This sample is drawn from a study of beta chain features in type 1 diabetes. Expressed TCRB transcripts were sequenced because the entire RNA isolate underwent reverse transcription. Clones were read by immunoSEQ multiplex PCR, and TCRdb kept only the in-frame ones, dropping some. The sample comprises around 310,000 clones, about 13% of which are singletons, and roughly 0.015% rests with the top ten. Germline assignment: CDR1 SGHTA and CDR2 FQGNSA. The J segment lost 6 bases and the V segment lost 8 bases, leaving 8 bases of the junction unmatched. The CDR3 loop spans 14 amino acids. Study-wide points: TCRB CDR3s were moderately but significantly shorter in Type 1 diabetes patients in all four CD4+ subsets.

The source of this sequence is a woman under 30 with type 1 diabetes. The chain has TRBV7-2 and TRBJ2-5, with TRBD1 matching over 11 bases. What was sequenced was naive CD4+ T cells from blood. This chain's CDR3 is CASGGQGAGKTQYF. The CDR3 DNA follows: TGTGCCAGCGGAGGACAGGGGGCGGGCAAGACCCAGTACTTC. The whole variable domain, filled in from reference TRBV7-2 and TRBJ2-5, reads GAGVSQSPSNKVTEKGKDVELRCDPISGHTALYWYRQSLGQGLEFLIYFQGNSAPDKSGLPSDRFSAERTGGSVSTLTIQRTQQEDSAVYLCASGGQGAGKTQYFGPGTRLLVL.